This T cell receptor (beta chain) derives from a study of blood T cell repertoires in COVID-19. Whole-study context: Acute and convalescent COVID-19 samples came from the United States, Italy and Spain.

Trimming stripped 4 bases from V and 0 bases from J, with 13 bases between. CDR1 SGHTS and CDR2 YDEGEE come from the germline V gene. The CDR3 totals 15 residues. Original methodology: Reference gene primers were amplified, and this amplification served to estimate nucleated cell counts. The assay was immunoSEQ multiplex PCR, and TCRdb's table has in-frame clones only and misses some. Clonal size and the V and J genes are those of that table, whereas D and trimming came from the DNA. The repertoire includes roughly 170,000 clones, 86% of them detected once, and about 20% sits in the top ten. The sequenced sample consisted of peripheral blood. This chain connects TRBV5-8 to TRBJ1-1; no clear D gene. The sequence was collected from a man aged 70-80 years with active or convalescent COVID-19. This chain's CDR3 is CASSPRSLMNTEAFF. The CDR3 nucleotides are TGTGCCAGCAGCCCTCGAAGCCTGATGAACACTGAAGCTTTCTTT.